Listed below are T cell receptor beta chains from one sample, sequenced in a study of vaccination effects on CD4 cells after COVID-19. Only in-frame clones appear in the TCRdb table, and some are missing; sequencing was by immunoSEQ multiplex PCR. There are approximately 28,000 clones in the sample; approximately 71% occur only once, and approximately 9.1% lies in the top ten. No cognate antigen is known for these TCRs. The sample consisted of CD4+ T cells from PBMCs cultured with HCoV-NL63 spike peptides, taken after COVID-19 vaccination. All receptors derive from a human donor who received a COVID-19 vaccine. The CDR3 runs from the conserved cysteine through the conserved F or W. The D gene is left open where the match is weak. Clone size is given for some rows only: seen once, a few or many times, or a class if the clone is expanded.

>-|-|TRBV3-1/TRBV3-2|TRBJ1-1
CASSQDRWGSGITEAFF
TGTGCCAGCAGCCAAGATCGATGGGGTTCAGGGATCACTGAAGCTTTCTTT
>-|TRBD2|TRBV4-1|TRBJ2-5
CASSHFRWEASGTVEETQYF
TGCGCCAGCAGCCACTTCCGATGGGAGGCTAGCGGCACTGTTGAAGAGACCCAGTACTTC
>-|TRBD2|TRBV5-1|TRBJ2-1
CASSLPVMGAGGNNEQFF
TGCGCCAGCAGCCTTCCTGTGATGGGGGCGGGGGGTAACAATGAGCAGTTCTTC
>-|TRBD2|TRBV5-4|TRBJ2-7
CASSFGSGFYEQYF
TGTGCCAGCAGCTTTGGTAGCGGGTTCTACGAGCAGTACTTC
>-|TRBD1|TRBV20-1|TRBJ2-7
CSVRQGYEQYF
TGCAGTGTCCGACAGGGTTACGAGCAGTACTTC
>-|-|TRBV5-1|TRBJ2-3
CASSSTFTSTDTQYF
TGCGCCAGCAGCTCCACATTTACTAGCACAGATACGCAGTATTTT
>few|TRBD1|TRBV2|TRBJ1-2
CASSESRGLYGYTF
TGTGCCAGCAGTGAATCCAGGGGGCTCTATGGCTACACCTTC
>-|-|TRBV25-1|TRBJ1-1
CASRGRTGEAFF
TGTGCCAGCAGGGGTCGTACCGGTGAAGCTTTCTTT
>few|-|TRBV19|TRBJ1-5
CASMISDRRGQPQHF
TGTGCCAGTATGATTAGTGACCGTAGGGGCCAGCCCCAGCATTTT
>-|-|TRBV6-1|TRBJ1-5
CASSDERGSNSQPQHF
TGTGCCAGCAGTGATGAGAGAGGGTCGAATTCTCAGCCCCAGCATTTT
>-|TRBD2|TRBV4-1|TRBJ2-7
CASSQDETLAGGKQYF
TGCGCCAGCAGCCAAGATGAAACTCTAGCGGGAGGAAAGCAGTACTTC
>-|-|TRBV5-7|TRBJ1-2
CASSSALKAGYTF
TGTGCCAGCAGCTCCGCCCTCAAAGCGGGCTACACCTTC
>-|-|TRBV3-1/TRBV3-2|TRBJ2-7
CASSQIHEQYF
TGTGCCAGCAGCCAAATCCACGAGCAGTACTTC
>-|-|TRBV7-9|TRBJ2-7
CASSESGEQYF
TGTGCCAGCAGCGAGTCCGGCGAGCAGTACTTC
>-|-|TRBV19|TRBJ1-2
CASSPEGRGGYTF
TGTGCCAGTAGTCCGGAGGGAAGGGGTGGCTACACCTTC
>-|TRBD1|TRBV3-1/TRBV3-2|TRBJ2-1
CASSQRQGASYNEQFF
TGTGCCAGCAGCCAAAGACAGGGGGCATCTTACAATGAGCAGTTCTTC
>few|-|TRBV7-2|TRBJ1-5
CASSYNNQPQHF
TGTGCCAGCAGCTACAACAATCAGCCCCAGCATTTT
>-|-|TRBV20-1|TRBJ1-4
CSARDSSDFF
TGCAGTGCCCGAGACAGCAGCGATTTTTTT
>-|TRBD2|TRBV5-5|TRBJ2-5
CASSGTSGQETQYF
TGTGCCAGCAGCGGGACTAGCGGGCAAGAGACCCAGTACTTC
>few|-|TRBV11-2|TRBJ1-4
CASSVTARLFF
TGTGCCAGCAGCGTAACAGCTCGCCTGTTTTTT
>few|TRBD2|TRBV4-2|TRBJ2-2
CASSQVGLAGYTGELFF
TGTGCCAGCAGCCAAGTAGGTCTAGCGGGATACACCGGGGAGCTGTTTTTT
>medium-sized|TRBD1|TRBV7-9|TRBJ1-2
CASSRSPGQGYGYTF
TGTGCCAGCAGCAGGAGCCCGGGACAGGGCTATGGCTACACCTTC
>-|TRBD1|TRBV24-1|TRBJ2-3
CATSDRTGSDTQYF
TGTGCCACCAGTGATAGGACAGGGTCCGATACGCAGTATTTT
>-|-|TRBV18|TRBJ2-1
CASSPESRGGEQFF
TGTGCCAGCTCACCAGAATCGAGGGGGGGTGAGCAGTTCTTC
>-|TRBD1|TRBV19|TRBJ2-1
CASSRTGGNEQFF
TGTGCCAGTAGTAGAACAGGGGGCAATGAGCAGTTCTTC
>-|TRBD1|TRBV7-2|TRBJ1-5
CASSPRQGANQPQHF
TGTGCCAGCAGCCCCCGACAGGGGGCTAACCAGCCCCAGCATTTT
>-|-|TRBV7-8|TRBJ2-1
CASSSLRGGEQFF
TGTGCCAGCAGCTCCCTCCGTGGGGGGGAGCAGTTCTTC
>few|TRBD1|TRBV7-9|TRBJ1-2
CASSSNRDRGTGGYTF
TGTGCCAGCAGTTCTAACCGGGACAGGGGTACTGGTGGCTACACCTTC
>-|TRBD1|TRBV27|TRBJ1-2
CASSFIPGTGSYGYTF
TGTGCCAGCAGTTTTATCCCCGGGACAGGTAGCTATGGCTACACCTTC
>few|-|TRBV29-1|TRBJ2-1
CSASFGTYNEQFF
TGCAGCGCGAGTTTTGGCACCTACAATGAGCAGTTCTTC